The 29 T cell receptor beta chains listed next were all sequenced from one sample in a study of blood T cell repertoires in COVID-19 (TCRdb year 2020). Library creation used the immunoSEQ multiplex PCR assay. TCRdb took over this immuneACCESS table, retaining in-frame rearrangements with V and J assigned. Such tables are incomplete; in checked studies, under half of the missing clones stem from an unresolved V gene, and the remainder is unexplained. The sample table contains about 210,000 clones; only one count was recorded for 70% to 90% of them. The ten most abundant clones make up 3% to 3.5% of the sample. The sequencing input was peripheral blood. The receptor set was obtained from a man in his fifties or sixties with acute or convalescent COVID-19.

The chain employs TRBV7-3 and TRBJ1-2; D might be TRBD1 (5 bases). CDR3 size: 13 residues. Germline V gene sequence: CDR1 SGHTA, CDR2 FQGTGA. Trimming removed 3 bases at V and 6 bases at J, with 11 bases between. In nucleotides, the CDR3 is TGTGCCAGCAGCTTCCAGGGATCAGATGGCTACACCTTC. Its protein is CASSFQGSDGYTF.

The rearrangement uses TRBV5-8 and TRBJ1-5, with TRBD1 as a possible D gene (5 bases). The germline V gene has CDR1 SGHTS and CDR2 YDEGEE. The length of the CDR3 is 15 residues. The V end lost 0 bases, the J end lost 3 bases, and 10 bases lay between the germline ends. This CDR3 is CASSLAGGSNQPQHF. CDR3 coding DNA: TGTGCCAGCAGCTTGGCGGGGGGTTCCAATCAGCCCCAGCATTTT.

The gene calls are TRBV3-1 (or the pseudogene TRBV3-2) and TRBJ2-5; D gene uncertain. V was trimmed by 0 bases and J by 6 bases, leaving 5 bases between them. This CDR3 comprises 12 residues. CDR1 is LGHDT and CDR2 is YNNKEL in the germline V gene (reference sequence). The CDR3, as DNA: TGTGCCAGCAGCCAAGAAGCCCAGACCCAGTACTTC. Translation: CASSQEAQTQYF.

The rearrangement links TRBV18 to TRBJ2-7; TRBD2 aligns across 13 bases. CDR3 length: 16 amino acids. Germline CDR1 reads KGHSH; CDR2 reads LQKENI. Trimming at V came to 3 bases and at J to 0 bases, leaving 2 bases not matched to a gene. The CDR3 region is CASSPTSGGDSYEQYF. The CDR3 DNA is TGTGCCAGCTCACCCACTAGCGGGGGGGACTCCTACGAGCAGTACTTC.

This clone was counted between two and nine times. Here the CDR3 DNA reads TGTGCCAGCTCACCGACTAGCGGGTCCACCAATGAGCAGTTCTTC. It specifies CASSPTSGSTNEQFF. This chain uses TRBV18 with TRBJ2-1, with 10 bases aligning to TRBD2. CDR1 and CDR2 from the germline V gene are KGHSH and LQKENI. CDR3 length: 15 residues. V dropped 3 bases and J dropped 6; count of bases not matched to a gene: 5.

V and J are TRBV24-1 and TRBJ2-1; TRBD1 matches 7 bases. The CDR3 consists of 15 residues. Germline trimming cut 10 bases from V and 6 bases from J; bases unmatched to any gene: 14. Germline values: CDR1 KGHDR, CDR2 SFDVKD. The CDR3, as DNA: TGTGCCACGTATGACCGACCCCCAGGGGGCAATGAGCAGTTCTTC. Translation: CATYDRPPGGNEQFF.

The rearrangement joins TRBV14 to TRBJ1-1, with a weak D call TRBD1 (5 bases). Deletions cut 3 bases from V and 6 bases from J, with 17 bases between. CDR3 length: 15 residues. CDR1 is SGHDN and CDR2 is FVKESK in the germline V gene. The CDR3 bases are TGTGCCAGCAGCCACCCCTCCAGGGTGGGCGCTGAAGCTTTCTTT. Amino acid sequence: CASSHPSRVGAEAFF. Looking up the rest from reference TRBV14 and TRBJ1-1 gives the full variable domain: EAGVTQFPSHSVIEKGQTVTLRCDPISGHDNLYWYRRVMGKEIKFLLHFVKESKQDESGMPNNRFLAERTGGTYSTLKVQPAELEDSGVYFCASSHPSRVGAEAFFGQGTRLTVV.

This clone was counted once. The chain is built from TRBV7-2 and TRBJ2-7, with D maybe TRBD1 (6 bases). There are 14 residues in the CDR3. CDR1 and CDR2 (germline): SGHTA, FQGNSA. Trimming cost V 4 bases and J 5 bases, with 15 bases left between them. CDR3 sequence reads: CASSWDMKTDEQYF. CDR3 nucleotide sequence: TGTGCCAGCAGCTGGGACATGAAAACGGACGAGCAGTACTTC.

The chain carries TRBV5-5 and TRBJ1-1; D unclear. Germline V lookup: CDR1 SGHKS, CDR2 YYEKEE (reference sequence). Trimming took off 4 bases at V and 6 bases at J, with 10 bases between the two ends. The CDR3 spans 12 residues. CDR3 nucleotides: TGTGCCAGCAGCGGGTCGGGGTCTGAAGCTTTCTTT. Encoded protein: CASSGSGSEAFF. The full variable domain, its missing parts supplied by reference TRBV5-5 and TRBJ1-1, is DAGVTQSPTHLIKTRGQQVTLRCSPISGHKSVSWYQQVLGQGPQFIFQYYEKEERGRGNFPDRFSARQFPNYSSELNVNALLLGDSALYLCASSGSGSEAFFGQGTRLTVV.

The chain carries TRBV19 and TRBJ2-1; maybe TRBD1 (5 bases). Germline V lookup: CDR1 LNHDA, CDR2 SQIVND (reference sequence). This CDR3 region has 14 residues. V dropped 1 base and J dropped 7 bases, with 11 bases sitting between them. CDR3 DNA sequence: TGTGCCAGTAGTATAGGTGGCCGGACAAATGAGCAGTTCTTC. This gives the protein CASSIGGRTNEQFF.

The chain uses TRBV27 and TRBJ2-3; 8 bases agree with TRBD1. With V trimmed by 5 bases and J by 1 base, 11 bases remained unmatched. The CDR3 runs to 17 residues. In germline, CDR1 is MNHEY, CDR2 SMNVEV (reference sequence). CDR3 nucleotides: TGTGCCAGCAGTCTGAAGTCAGGGGGCGGGGGCACAGATACGCAGTATTTT. The encoded protein is CASSLKSGGGGTDTQYF.

This clone occurred once. The chain joins TRBV14 to TRBJ1-2; no definite D call. This CDR3 spans 15 amino acids. V was trimmed by 5 bases and J by 4 bases, leaving 17 bases between them. Per the germline V gene, CDR1 is SGHDN and CDR2 is FVKESK. DNA for the CDR3: TGTGCCAGCAGCTCAACCCTCACCCCAGGCTATGGCTACACCTTC. This codes for CASSSTLTPGYGYTF. Looking up the rest from reference TRBV14 and TRBJ1-2 gives the full variable domain: EAGVTQFPSHSVIEKGQTVTLRCDPISGHDNLYWYRRVMGKEIKFLLHFVKESKQDESGMPNNRFLAERTGGTYSTLKVQPAELEDSGVYFCASSSTLTPGYGYTFGSGTRLTVV.

This chain joins TRBV14 and TRBJ2-1; TRBD2 matches 7 bases. The CDR3 contains 16 residues. Trimming at V came to 0 bases and at J to 4 bases, leaving 6 bases not matched to a gene. The V gene's germline CDR1 is SGHDN and CDR2 FVKESK. CDR3 DNA: TGTGCCAGCAGCCAAGAACCAGCGGGGTGGTACAATGAGCAGTTCTTC. The encoded protein is CASSQEPAGWYNEQFF.

This chain joins TRBV27 and TRBJ2-5; tentatively, D is TRBD1 (6 bases). The CDR3 has 14 residues. V was clipped by 4 bases and J by 7 bases, with 16 bases between them. CDR1 MNHEY and CDR2 SMNVEV come from the germline V gene (reference sequence). CDR3 DNA sequence: TGTGCCAGCAGTTGGGACACCCGCATTCGGACCCAGTACTTC. Its protein is CASSWDTRIRTQYF.

V gene TRBV6-5 combines with J gene TRBJ1-5; TRBD1 might be the D (5 bases). The V and J ends lost 7 bases and 6 bases respectively, with 13 bases between them. Germline CDR1 is MNHEY and CDR2 is SVGAGI. CDR3 size: 13 residues. CDR3 in amino acids: CASIRGEGQPQHF. The CDR3 nucleotides are TGTGCCAGCATTCGAGGGGAGGGTCAGCCCCAGCATTTT.

This chain connects TRBV5-1 to TRBJ2-7; 8 nucleotides agree with TRBD2. Germline CDR1 SGHRS, CDR2 YFSETQ. With V trimmed by 1 base and J by 7 bases, 10 bases remained unmatched. The CDR3 spans 15 residues. The CDR3 loop reads CASSLNSGEAGEQYF. DNA for the CDR3: TGCGCCAGCAGCTTGAATAGCGGGGAGGCGGGGGAGCAGTACTTC.

The V gene is TRBV7-3, the J gene TRBJ1-6; 8 bases map to TRBD1. After removal of 6 bases from V and 6 bases from J, the junction contained 7 bases not matched to a gene. The germline CDR1 and CDR2 sequences are SGHTA and FQGTGA. The CDR3 runs 15 residues. The CDR3 DNA reads TGTGCCAGCAGGGCAGGGGGCCGGGGTAATTCACCCCTCCACTTT. The encoded protein is CASRAGGRGNSPLHF.

V gene TRBV12-5 combines with J gene TRBJ2-7; 7 nucleotides match TRBD1. Germline V gene lookup returns CDR1 LGHNT and CDR2 FRNRAP. This CDR3 region has 14 residues. Trimming took 6 bases from V and 1 from J; bases not matched to a gene: 6. The CDR3 DNA reads TGTGCTAGTGGCTTCGACAGGGCGTCCTACGAGCAGTACTTC. Its translation is CASGFDRASYEQYF.

The genes are TRBV6-5 and TRBJ1-2; D gene uncertain. In germline, CDR1 is MNHEY, CDR2 SVGAGI. Trimming pared 8 bases from V and 2 bases from J, leaving 9 bases between. There are 12 residues in the CDR3. This chain's CDR3 is CASVSGNYGYTF. In DNA, the CDR3 is TGTGCCAGCGTATCGGGGAACTATGGCTACACCTTC.

V gene TRBV14 combines with J gene TRBJ1-2; TRBD1 matches 7 bases. The germline V gene has CDR1 SGHDN and CDR2 FVKESK. The V and J ends lost 7 bases and 5 bases, in that order; junction bases with no gene match: 19. The CDR3 runs 17 residues. CDR3 bases: TGTGCCAGCACCCCGAGAGGACAGGAGCCCCTTCGATATGGCTACACCTTC. As protein: CASTPRGQEPLRYGYTF.

The genes are TRBV27 and TRBJ2-4; D is perhaps TRBD1 (5 bases). Germline V lookup: CDR1 MNHEY, CDR2 SMNVEV (reference sequence). V was trimmed by 5 bases and J by 6 bases, leaving 14 bases between them. The CDR3 is 14 amino acids. This chain's CDR3 is CASSQTGRGNIQYF. The CDR3 region has the DNA TGTGCCAGCAGTCAAACAGGAAGGGGAAACATTCAGTACTTC.

In DNA, the CDR3 is TGTGCCAGCAGCCCCGACAGGGGGCTCTATGGCTACACCTTC. Protein product: CASSPDRGLYGYTF. The chain couples TRBV21-1 to TRBJ1-2; the DNA was not compared with TRBD1, the D call given in the table. TRBV21-1 is given as a pseudogene. The CDR3 runs 14 residues.

This clone was found a few times. The chain's CDR3 is CASSYRTKNQPQHF. The CDR3 coding sequence is TGTGCCAGCAGTTACAGGACTAAGAATCAGCCCCAGCATTTT. The J gene is TRBJ1-5, the V gene TRBV6-2 or TRBV6-3; D gene unclear. Trimming removed 2 bases from V and 4 bases from J, with 9 bases in between. This CDR3 is built from 14 residues. Germline assignment: CDR1 MNHEY and CDR2 SVGEGT.

The V and J genes are TRBV5-5 and TRBJ2-5; 11 bases line up with TRBD2. CDR3 size: 18 residues. The V gene end was trimmed by 1 base and the J gene end by 5 bases; junction bases not matched to a gene: 13. Germline V lookup: CDR1 SGHKS, CDR2 YYEKEE (reference sequence). The CDR3 is CASSLSLAGGPVSETQYF. The CDR3 DNA sequence: TGTGCCAGCAGCTTGTCTCTAGCGGGGGGCCCGGTTTCGGAGACCCAGTACTTC.

V and J are TRBV9 and TRBJ1-5, with D maybe TRBD1 (5 bases). Trimming stripped 1 base from V and 0 bases from J, with 8 bases between. The CDR3 runs to 15 residues. Per germline, CDR1 SGDLS and CDR2 YYNGEE. The CDR3 sequence is CASSVRQSSNQPQHF. CDR3 in DNA: TGTGCCAGCAGCGTACGACAGAGTAGCAATCAGCCCCAGCATTTT.

J is TRBJ2-7 and V is TRBV2, with D possibly being TRBD2 (6 bases). Trimming removed 6 bases from V and 2 bases from J, with 17 bases in between. CDR1 is SNHLY and CDR2 is FYNNEI in the germline V gene. The CDR3 runs to 15 residues. CDR3 in amino acids: CASRASRGFTYEQYF. The CDR3, as DNA: TGTGCCAGCAGGGCATCCCGGGGGTTCACCTACGAGCAGTACTTC.

V and J are TRBV7-9 and TRBJ2-7; 9 nucleotides agree with TRBD2. CDR1 SEHNR and CDR2 FQNEAQ come from the germline V gene (reference sequence). The CDR3 loop spans 16 amino acids. V shed 5 bases, J shed 5 bases, and the junction held 13 bases outside the gene matches. In nucleotides, the CDR3 is TGTGCCAGCAGCCCCGCTCGCGGGGGGGCATTCAACGAGCAGTACTTC. Its protein product is CASSPARGGAFNEQYF.

The V gene is TRBV10-1, the J gene TRBJ2-3; D call uncertain. Germline loops: CDR1 WNHNN, CDR2 SYGVQD (reference sequence). The V gene lost 5 bases and the J gene lost 7 bases, with 13 bases spanning the gap. The CDR3 is 13 residues long. CDR3 sequence: CASSSPSLHTQYF. The CDR3 nucleotides are TGCGCCAGCAGTTCCCCTTCTCTCCATACGCAGTATTTT.

The chain combines TRBV19 with TRBJ2-7; tentative D call: TRBD1 (5 bases). With 6 bases removed from V and 0 bases from J, the gap between germline ends came to 12 bases. The CDR3 covers 14 residues. CDR1 and CDR2 (germline): LNHDA, SQIVND (reference sequence). The CDR3 region is CASSPAGNSYEQYF. In nucleotides, the CDR3 is TGTGCCAGTAGCCCCGCAGGGAACTCCTACGAGCAGTACTTC.